This T cell receptor beta chain is from a study of cytomegalovirus exposure and HLA in healthy donors. General study points: Some V segments (TRBV6-2 and TRBV6-3 among them) were excluded as indistinguishable.

Note on this clone: Antigen specificity is unknown.

Primers included in the PCR were 60 Vbeta and 13 Jbeta primers. Per the original methods: Approximately 12 million of 75 million to 85 million unique TCR beta chains were shared, per a later count. Only in-frame clones appear in the TCRdb table, and some are missing; sequencing was by immunoSEQ multiplex PCR. V and J calls and clone size come straight from that table; D and trimming were deduced from the DNA. Of tens of thousands of clones listed, around four fifths are singletons. The length of the CDR3 is 15 residues. In germline, CDR1 is GTSNPN, CDR2 SVGIG (reference sequence). Between the trimmed V and J ends, which lost 6 bases and 0 bases, there was a span of 17 bases.

The TCR was taken from a man aged 50 to 59 in good health and CMV-seropositive. Sequencing was carried out using PBMCs. The rearrangement uses TRBV30 and TRBJ1-2; D might be TRBD1 (6 bases). The CDR3 loop reads CACGTLDLANYGYTF. Here the CDR3 DNA reads TGTGCCTGCGGGACACTAGATTTGGCTAACTATGGCTACACCTTC.